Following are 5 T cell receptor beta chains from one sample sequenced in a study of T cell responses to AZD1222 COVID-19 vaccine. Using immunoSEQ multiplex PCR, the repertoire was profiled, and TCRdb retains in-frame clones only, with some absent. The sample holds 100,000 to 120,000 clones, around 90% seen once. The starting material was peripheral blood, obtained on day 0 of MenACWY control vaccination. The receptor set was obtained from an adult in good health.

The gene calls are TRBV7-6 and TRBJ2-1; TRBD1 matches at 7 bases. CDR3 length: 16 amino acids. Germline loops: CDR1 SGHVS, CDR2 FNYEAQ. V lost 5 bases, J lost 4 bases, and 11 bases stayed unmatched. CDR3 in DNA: TGTGCCAGCAGCCCCCAGGGGGTCGGTGGGTACAATGAGCAGTTCTTC. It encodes CASSPQGVGGYNEQFF.

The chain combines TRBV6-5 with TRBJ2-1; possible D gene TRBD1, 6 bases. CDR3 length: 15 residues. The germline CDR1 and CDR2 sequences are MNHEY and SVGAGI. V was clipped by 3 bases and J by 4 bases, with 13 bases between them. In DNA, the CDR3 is TGTGCCAGCAGTTATCTCAGGACAGCTTACAATGAGCAGTTCTTC. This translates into CASSYLRTAYNEQFF.

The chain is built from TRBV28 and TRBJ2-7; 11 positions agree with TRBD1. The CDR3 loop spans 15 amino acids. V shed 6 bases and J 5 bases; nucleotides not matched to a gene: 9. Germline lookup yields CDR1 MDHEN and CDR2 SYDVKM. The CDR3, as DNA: TGTGCCAGCAGCCCCCTCGGACAGGGGGCCCACGAGCAGTACTTC. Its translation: CASSPLGQGAHEQYF.

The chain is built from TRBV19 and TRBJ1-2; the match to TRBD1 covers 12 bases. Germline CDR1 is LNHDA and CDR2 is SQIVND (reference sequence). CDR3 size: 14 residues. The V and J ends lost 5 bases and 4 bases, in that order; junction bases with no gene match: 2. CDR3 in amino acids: CASSGTGGVYGYTF. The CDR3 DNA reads TGTGCCAGTAGTGGGACAGGGGGCGTCTATGGCTACACCTTC.

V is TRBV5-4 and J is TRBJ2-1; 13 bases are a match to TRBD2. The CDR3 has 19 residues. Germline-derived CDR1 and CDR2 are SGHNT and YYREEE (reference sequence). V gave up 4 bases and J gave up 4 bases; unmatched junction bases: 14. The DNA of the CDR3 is TGTGCCAGCAGCCTACCGGGACTAGCGGGGACAAATGAGTACAATGAGCAGTTCTTC. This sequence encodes CASSLPGLAGTNEYNEQFF. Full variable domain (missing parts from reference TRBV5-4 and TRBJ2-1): ETGVTQSPTHLIKTRGQQVTLRCSSQSGHNTVSWYQQALGQGPQFIFQYYREEENGRGNFPPRFSGLQFPNYSSELNVNALELDDSALYLCASSLPGLAGTNEYNEQFFGPGTRLTVL.